The 22 T cell receptor beta chains reported below all come from one sample, sequenced in a study of neurological immune-mediated disorders. TCRdb redid the calling of the 5' RACE reads with MiXCR, one entry per CDR3 protein. The sample records around 30,000 distinct CDR3 sequences, 4% being singletons. Specimen: CD4+ T cells from blood. The receptors derive from a woman aged 40-49 years in good health.

At least ten counts were recorded for this clonotype. The rearrangement links TRBV7-9 to TRBJ1-1; the match to TRBD1 covers 7 bases. V lost 0 bases to trimming and J lost 4 bases; unmatched junction nucleotides: 2. In germline, CDR1 is SEHNR, CDR2 FQNEAQ (reference sequence). The CDR3 is 14 amino acids. In nucleotides, the CDR3 is TGTGCCAGCAGCTTAGCAGGGGGCGGCACTGAAGCTTTCTTT. Translated, it gives CASSLAGGGTEAFF.

This clonotype was observed many times. V and J are TRBV20-1 and TRBJ1-1, with D uncertain. The germline V gene has CDR1 DFQATT and CDR2 SNEGSKA (reference sequence). The CDR3 is 13 residues long. V shed 0 bases and J shed 5 bases, with 10 bases lying between them. Here the CDR3 DNA reads TGCAGTGCTAGAGATCGGGCGGGTACTGAAGCTTTCTTT. Translated, it gives CSARDRAGTEAFF.

This clonotype was recorded many times. The rearrangement uses TRBV5-6 and TRBJ2-3, with 9 bases identical to TRBD2. The junction had 7 bases not matched to a gene; V was cut back by 1 base and J by 1 base. Per the germline V gene, CDR1 is SGHDT and CDR2 is YYEEEE. CDR3 length equals 17 residues. The CDR3 protein is CASSLSPLAGRTDTQYF. The DNA for the CDR3 is TGTGCCAGCAGCTTGTCCCCCCTAGCGGGGCGCACAGATACGCAGTATTTT.

Concerning this clonotype itself: A read error is possible here, since a much larger clone lies one base away. The chain couples TRBV7-2 to TRBJ1-1; D ambiguous. Trimming removed 1 base at V and 6 bases at J, with 12 bases between. CDR1 and CDR2 from the germline V gene are SGHTA and FQGNSA. This CDR3 spans 14 amino acids. CDR3 nucleotide sequence: TGTGCCAGCAGCTTAGTGTGGCTTAGCGCTGAAGCTTTCTTT. Translated: CASSLVWLSAEAFF.

This clonotype appeared many times. This rearrangement joins TRBV7-3 to TRBJ2-2, with TRBD2 matching over 8 bases. The V segment lost 6 bases and the J segment 6 bases; nucleotides outside the gene matches: 9. The CDR3 totals 15 residues. Germline V lookup: CDR1 SGHTA, CDR2 FQGTGA. CDR3 sequence (DNA): TGTGCCAGCAGTTCCGGGACTAGTAACGCCGGGGAGCTGTTTTTT. Encoded protein: CASSSGTSNAGELFF.

In this sample, this clonotype turned up many times. The J gene is TRBJ2-6, the V gene TRBV12-3 or TRBV12-4; weak D call: TRBD2 (5 bases). The V end was cut by 4 bases, the J end by 0 bases, with 7 bases between. This CDR3 has 15 amino acids. The CDR3 here is CASSYGDSGANVLTF. CDR3 sequence (DNA): TGTGCCAGCAGTTACGGGGACTCTGGGGCCAACGTCCTGACTTTC.

This clonotype was counted at least ten times. The chain employs TRBV5-1 and TRBJ1-1; no clear D. CDR1 and CDR2 from the germline V gene are SGHRS and YFSETQ. The germline V and J ends were trimmed by 3 bases and 10 bases, with 19 bases remaining between them. The CDR3 is 14 residues long. For the CDR3, the DNA is TGCGCCAGCAGCTCATTACCCGGACCGATTCCAGCTTTCTTT. Translation: CASSSLPGPIPAFF.

This clonotype was counted at least ten times. The CDR3, as DNA: TGTGCCAGCAGCTTGGCCCCCCAGGGTCGACGGGAAAAACTGTTTTTT. It codes for CASSLAPQGRREKLFF. This chain links TRBV5-5 with TRBJ1-4, with a possible D match to TRBD1 (5 bases). Germline CDR1 SGHKS, CDR2 YYEKEE (reference sequence). The CDR3 totals 16 residues. Trimming left V 0 bases short and J 8 bases short, with 17 bases between. Supplemented by reference TRBV5-5 and TRBJ1-4, the full variable domain reads DAGVTQSPTHLIKTRGQQVTLRCSPISGHKSVSWYQQVLGQGPQFIFQYYEKEERGRGNFPDRFSARQFPNYSSELNVNALLLGDSALYLCASSLAPQGRREKLFFGSGTQLSVL.

This clonotype was found many times. The chain uses TRBV7-2 and TRBJ2-2; 10 nucleotides match TRBD2. With 6 bases clipped from V and 7 bases from J, the junction kept 11 bases outside the gene matches. The CDR3 is made up of 16 amino acids. Germline V CDR1 and CDR2: SGHTA, FQGNSA. DNA for the CDR3: TGTGCCAGCAGGCAAAGCGGGGGGGTAATGAGCGGGGAGCTGTTTTTT. Translating it yields CASRQSGGVMSGELFF. Supplemented by reference TRBV7-2 and TRBJ2-2, the full variable domain reads GAGVSQSPSNKVTEKGKDVELRCDPISGHTALYWYRQSLGQGLEFLIYFQGNSAPDKSGLPSDRFSAERTGGSVSTLTIQRTQQEDSAVYLCASRQSGGVMSGELFFGEGSRLTVL.

This clonotype was observed many times. This rearrangement joins TRBV15 to TRBJ1-2, with a tentative D call TRBD1 (5 bases). Germline V gives CDR1 LNHNV, CDR2 YYDKDF (reference sequence). The CDR3 is 15 amino acids. Trimming took off 0 bases at V and 5 bases at J, with 13 bases between the two ends. In DNA form, the CDR3 reads TGTGCCACCAGCAGAGAGGGGGGTGGCGGGTATGGCTACACCTTC. As protein: CATSREGGGGYGYTF.

This clonotype was detected many times. This sequence joins TRBV6-1 and TRBJ1-1, with 8 nucleotides matching TRBD1. Germline values: CDR1 MNHNS, CDR2 SASEGT. V shed 8 bases and J 9 bases; nucleotides not matched to a gene: 5. The CDR3 totals 11 residues. The CDR3 spells CASDRQGKAFF. The CDR3 DNA reads TGTGCCAGCGATAGACAGGGGAAAGCTTTCTTT.

The table lists this clonotype with many counts. The chain is built from TRBV5-1 and TRBJ2-5, with TRBD2 matching 8 bases. V was pared by 4 bases and J by 5 bases, with 4 bases of the junction left unmatched. Germline V gene sequence: CDR1 SGHRS, CDR2 YFSETQ. This CDR3 region has 13 residues. CDR3 in amino acids: CASSIRGGETQYF. The CDR3 coding sequence is TGCGCCAGCAGCATCCGGGGGGGCGAGACCCAGTACTTC.

This clonotype showed up just a few times. A junction boundary mismatches the germline segment, possibly from a read error. V gene TRBV12-3 or TRBV12-4 combines with J gene TRBJ2-2, with 9 bases lining up with TRBD2. The CDR3 totals 15 residues. The CDR3 coding sequence is TGTGCCAGCAGGCCTCGGAGTAGCGGGAGTGGGGAGCCGTTTTTT. Encoded protein: CASRPRSSGSGEPFF.

This clonotype was seen repeatedly, ten times or more. The genes are TRBV11-2 and TRBJ2-3, with D possibly matching TRBD1 (6 bases). With 2 bases removed from V and 4 bases from J, the gap between germline ends came to 10 bases. This CDR3 spans 14 amino acids. Per the germline V gene, CDR1 is SGHAT and CDR2 is FQNNGV. The CDR3 nucleotides read TGTGCCAGCAGCTTAATTCCAGGGGCAGATACGCAGTATTTT. This translates into CASSLIPGADTQYF. The full variable domain, with the rest looked up from reference TRBV11-2 and TRBJ2-3, is EAGVAQSPRYKIIEKRQSVAFWCNPISGHATLYWYQQILGQGPKLLIQFQNNGVVDDSQLPKDRFSAERLKGVDSTLKIQPAKLEDSAVYLCASSLIPGADTQYFGPGTRLTVL.

Many counts were recorded for this clonotype. The chain is built from TRBV2 and TRBJ2-1; D perhaps matches TRBD1 (6 bases). Trimming shortened V by 1 base and J by 8 bases, and 12 bases separated the two germline ends. Germline V lookup: CDR1 SNHLY, CDR2 FYNNEI. CDR3 length: 14 residues. CDR3 bases: TGTGCCAGCAGTGAAGACAGGGTGAAGGATGAGCAGTTCTTC. This gives the protein CASSEDRVKDEQFF.

This clonotype was counted ten times or more. This CDR3 is CASTPEPHRGAWGYTF. CDR3 sequence (DNA): TGCGCCAGCACCCCCGAGCCTCACAGGGGGGCGTGGGGCTACACCTTC. The gene calls are TRBV5-1 and TRBJ1-2, with 8 bases identical to TRBD1. CDR1 and CDR2 (germline): SGHRS, YFSETQ. With V trimmed by 6 bases and J by 8 bases, 18 bases remained unmatched. This CDR3 is 16 amino acids long.

This clonotype has ten or more counts. The chain uses TRBV7-2 and TRBJ1-4; weak D call: TRBD1 (6 bases). Germline CDR1 is SGHTA and CDR2 is FQGNSA. CDR3 length: 14 residues. The V and J ends lost 5 bases and 4 bases respectively, with 11 bases between them. This CDR3 reads CASSRTVNNEKLFF. CDR3 coding DNA: TGTGCCAGCAGCCGGACAGTTAATAATGAAAAACTGTTTTTT.

This clonotype was seen repeatedly, ten times or more. V usage is TRBV5-6 and J usage is TRBJ2-3, with D unresolved. Trimming took off 0 bases at V and 5 bases at J, with 1 base between the two ends. The germline CDR1 and CDR2 sequences are SGHDT and YYEEEE. CDR3 length: 11 amino acids. CDR3 in amino acids: CASSLEDTQYF. CDR3 sequence (DNA): TGTGCCAGCAGCTTGGAAGATACGCAGTATTTT.

This clonotype was seen many times. This chain links TRBV29-1 with TRBJ2-1, with D uncertain. The V and J ends lost 4 bases and 4 bases respectively, with 5 bases between them. The CDR3 runs 11 residues. Per the germline V gene, CDR1 is SQVTM and CDR2 is ANQGSEA. In DNA form, the CDR3 reads TGCAGCGTTGGAAATTACAATGAGCAGTTCTTC. This encodes CSVGNYNEQFF.

This clonotype was observed at least ten times. The CDR3 DNA follows: TGTGCCAGCAGTCCCAGCGAATGGACGCAGTATTTT. It encodes CASSPSEWTQYF. The rearrangement joins TRBV25-1 to TRBJ2-3; D uncertain. The CDR3 extends over 12 amino acids. The V end was cut by 5 bases, the J end by 9 bases, with 12 bases between. Germline-derived CDR1 and CDR2 are MGHDK and SYGVNS.

This clonotype showed up many times. The CDR3 DNA follows: TGCGCCAGCAGCCCGGAGGACGTCTCTGGAAACACCATATATTTT. Protein: CASSPEDVSGNTIYF. The V and J genes are TRBV5-1 and TRBJ1-3, with D unresolved. CDR1 SGHRS and CDR2 YFSETQ come from the germline V gene. Trimming removed 4 bases from V and 0 bases from J, with 11 bases in between. This CDR3 contains 15 residues.

This clonotype was recorded at least ten times. The chain recombines TRBV7-2 with TRBJ2-3; 10 positions agree with TRBD2. In germline, CDR1 is SGHTA, CDR2 FQGNSA. V was clipped by 5 bases and J by 7 bases; unmatched bases: 9. This CDR3 contains 15 residues. The DNA of the CDR3 is TGTGCCAGCAGCAAGGCTAGCGGGAGTTTTTATACGCAGTATTTT. It is translated as CASSKASGSFYTQYF.